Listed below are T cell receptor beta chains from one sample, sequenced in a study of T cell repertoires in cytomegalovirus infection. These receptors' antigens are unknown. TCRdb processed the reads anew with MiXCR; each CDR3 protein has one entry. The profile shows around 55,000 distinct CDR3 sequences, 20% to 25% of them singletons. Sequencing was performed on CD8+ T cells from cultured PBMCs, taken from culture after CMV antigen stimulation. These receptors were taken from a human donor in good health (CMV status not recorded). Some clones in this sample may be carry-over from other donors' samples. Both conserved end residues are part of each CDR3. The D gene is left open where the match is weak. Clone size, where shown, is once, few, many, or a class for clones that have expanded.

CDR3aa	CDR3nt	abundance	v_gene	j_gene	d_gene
CASSSGPYGYTF	TGTGCCAGCAGCTCAGGGCCCTATGGCTACACCTTC	few	TRBV7-9	TRBJ1-2	-
CASSQTPDILWGEQYF	TGCGCCAGCAGCCAGACTCCGGACATCCTATGGGGGGAGCAGTACTTC	medium-sized	TRBV4-3	TRBJ2-7	-
CASSPGRDSGWETQYF	TGTGCCAGCAGCCCCGGAAGAGACAGTGGTTGGGAGACCCAGTACTTC	few	TRBV28	TRBJ2-5	-
CASSFGGGPYEQYF	TGTGCCAGCAGCTTCGGGGGGGGACCCTACGAGCAGTACTTC	few	TRBV7-2	TRBJ2-7	TRBD2
CASSRGSWDEQFF	TGTGCCAGCAGCCGGGGGTCCTGGGATGAGCAGTTCTTC	-	TRBV3-1	TRBJ2-1	-
CASSEIRLPSGGPGNEQFF	TGTGCCAGCAGCGAGATTAGGCTGCCTAGCGGGGGGCCTGGGAATGAGCAGTTCTTC	-	TRBV7-2	TRBJ2-1	TRBD2
CASSLSTSSNQPQHF	TGTGCCAGCAGCTTATCCACATCCAGCAATCAGCCCCAGCATTTT	-	TRBV7-6	TRBJ1-5	-
CASSLVAGQYNEQFF	TGTGCCAGCAGCTTAGTCGCGGGTCAATACAATGAGCAGTTCTTC	-	TRBV7-8	TRBJ2-1	-
CASSYSMSGGIDTQYF	TGTGCCAGCAGTTACTCGATGAGCGGGGGGATAGATACGCAGTATTTT	-	TRBV6-6	TRBJ2-3	TRBD2
CASSSGTGFHEQFF	TGTGCCAGCAGCTCCGGGACAGGGTTCCATGAGCAGTTCTTC	-	TRBV11-2	TRBJ2-1	TRBD1
CASSQYTTGELFF	TGTGCCAGCAGTCAATACACCACCGGGGAGCTGTTTTTT	few	TRBV6-2/TRBV6-3	TRBJ2-2	-
CATSARVTDTQYF	TGTGCCACCAGTGCTAGGGTCACAGATACGCAGTATTTT	few	TRBV15	TRBJ2-3	-
CASSLMGQSDEQFF	TGTGCCAGCAGCTTAATGGGGCAGTCCGATGAGCAGTTCTTC	-	TRBV7-3	TRBJ2-1	-
CASSYSKDGTYEQYF	TGTGCCAGCAGTTACTCTAAGGACGGAACCTACGAGCAGTACTTC	-	TRBV6-2/TRBV6-3	TRBJ2-7	-
CASSPTKRGTYNEQFF	TGTGCCAGCAGCCCCACCAAGCGGGGCACCTACAATGAGCAGTTCTTC	once	TRBV7-6	TRBJ2-1	TRBD2
CASSQENSYGYTF	TGCGCCAGCAGCCAAGAGAACAGCTATGGCTACACCTTC	once	TRBV4-1	TRBJ1-2	-
CASSQTRGTEAFF	TGCGCCAGCAGCCAAACTAGAGGCACTGAAGCTTTCTTT	few	TRBV4-3	TRBJ1-1	-
CASSLSRGAGETQYF	TGTGCCAGCAGTTTATCACGGGGCGCGGGAGAGACCCAGTACTTC	-	TRBV27	TRBJ2-5	-
CASSNGGGDTQYF	TGTGCCAGCAGTAACGGGGGTGGAGATACGCAGTATTTT	few	TRBV27	TRBJ2-3	-
CASSEGVRDEQFF	TGTGCCAGCAGTGAGGGGGTTCGGGATGAGCAGTTCTTC	-	TRBV25-1	TRBJ2-1	-
CASSGGVNYGYTF	TGTGCCAGCAGCGGAGGAGTCAACTATGGCTACACCTTC	-	TRBV7-2	TRBJ1-2	-
CASSLDLEPQHF	TGTGCCAGCAGCTTAGATTTGGAGCCCCAGCATTTT	-	TRBV7-6	TRBJ1-5	-
CASSLAGFHTDTQYF	TGTGCCAGCAGCTTAGCGGGATTTCACACAGATACGCAGTATTTT	-	TRBV11-2	TRBJ2-3	-
CASSLNGIPRPKNIQYF	TGTGCCAGCAGCTTAAACGGAATTCCTAGGCCGAAAAACATTCAGTACTTC	few	TRBV7-2	TRBJ2-4	-
CASSLSHTYEQYF	TGTGCCAGCAGCTTAAGTCACACCTACGAGCAGTACTTC	-	TRBV7-6	TRBJ2-7	-
CASSYSKGGQGFRDTEAFF	TGTGCCAGCAGTTACTCGAAGGGGGGACAGGGGTTTCGAGACACTGAAGCTTTCTTT	many	TRBV6-2/TRBV6-3	TRBJ1-1	TRBD1
CASSLAGDETQYF	TGTGCCAGCAGCTTAGCAGGGGACGAGACCCAGTACTTC	few	TRBV11-2	TRBJ2-5	-
CASSIPIAGGYNEQFF	TGTGCCAGCAGCATCCCCATAGCGGGGGGGTACAATGAGCAGTTCTTC	-	TRBV7-6	TRBJ2-1	TRBD2
CASSPGQERLDTQYF	TGTGCCAGCAGCCCAGGGCAGGAGCGTTTAGATACGCAGTATTTT	-	TRBV7-6	TRBJ2-3	-
CASSGSSYEQYF	TGTGCCAGCAGTGGGTCTTCCTACGAGCAGTACTTC	-	TRBV27	TRBJ2-7	-
CASSSQGHGNTIYF	TGTGCCAGCAGCTCGCAGGGGCACGGAAACACCATATATTTT	few	TRBV7-9	TRBJ1-3	-
CASSLLRAGGPADTQYF	TGTGCCAGCAGCTTACTAAGAGCGGGAGGGCCCGCAGATACGCAGTATTTT	-	TRBV11-3	TRBJ2-3	TRBD2
CASSSTGARSPLHF	TGTGCCAGCAGCTCGACAGGGGCACGTTCACCCCTCCACTTT	few	TRBV7-3	TRBJ1-6	TRBD1
CASSLIPGQGIYEQYF	TGTGCCAGCAGTCTTATACCGGGACAGGGAATATACGAGCAGTACTTC	-	TRBV28	TRBJ2-7	TRBD1
CAISDTGTSGEQYF	TGTGCCATCAGTGACACAGGGACGTCGGGCGAGCAGTACTTC	-	TRBV10-3	TRBJ2-7	-
CASSFGQGTNEKLFF	TGTGCCAGCAGTTTCGGACAGGGGACGAATGAAAAACTGTTTTTT	few	TRBV6-6	TRBJ1-4	TRBD1
CASSVTSGGEYYNEQFF	TGTGCCAGCAGCGTGACTAGCGGGGGGGAATATTACAATGAGCAGTTCTTC	once	TRBV11-2	TRBJ2-1	TRBD2
CASSLGAGDRGKGYGYTF	TGTGCCAGCAGCTTAGGGGCCGGGGACAGGGGAAAGGGGTATGGCTACACCTTC	-	TRBV7-2	TRBJ1-2	TRBD1
CASKIGQGYFEQYF	TGTGCCAGCAAAATAGGACAGGGGTATTTCGAGCAGTACTTC	many	TRBV11-2	TRBJ2-7	TRBD1
CASSVAETAGAYNEQFF	TGTGCCAGCAGCGTAGCCGAAACGGCAGGGGCATACAATGAGCAGTTCTTC	few	TRBV9	TRBJ2-1	-
CASRRDRGVLNTEAFF	TGTGCCAGCAGAAGGGACAGGGGAGTACTGAACACTGAAGCTTTCTTT	-	TRBV27	TRBJ1-1	TRBD1
CATSGFPTSGRAADTQYF	TGTGCCACCAGTGGGTTTCCTACTAGCGGGAGGGCCGCAGATACGCAGTATTTT	-	TRBV15	TRBJ2-3	TRBD2
CASSFWETGELFF	TGTGCCAGCAGCTTCTGGGAAACCGGGGAGCTGTTTTTT	few	TRBV7-2	TRBJ2-2	-